One sample yielded the 31 T cell receptor beta chains listed below, sequenced in a study of post-analysis software for immune sequencing data. Notes on the study in general: About 5 TRBV segments were significantly more frequent in patients than in controls. TRBV5-6, TRBV5-1 and TRBV20-1 were among these segments.

No cognate antigen is known for these TCRs. Unique molecular identifiers were built into the TCR beta cDNA libraries. TCRdb re-called the PCR reads through MiXCR, storing one row per CDR3 protein. Of about 430,000 distinct CDR3 sequences listed, less than 40% are singletons. The material sequenced was blood. The source is a girl aged 2-9 years with multiple sclerosis.

This clonotype came up a few times. The genes are TRBV10-3 and TRBJ2-7; D is possibly TRBD2 (6 bases). Trimming took off 5 bases at V and 2 bases at J, with 16 bases between the two ends. The CDR3 is 15 residues long. CDR1 and CDR2 (germline): ENHRY, SYGVKD. The CDR3 loop reads CAISPWEASAYEQYF. The CDR3 DNA follows: TGTGCCATCAGTCCCTGGGAGGCGTCGGCCTACGAGCAGTACTTC.

The genes are TRBV7-2 and TRBJ1-4, with TRBD1 as a possible D gene (5 bases). CDR3 size: 16 residues. The V gene's germline CDR1 is SGHTA and CDR2 FQGNSA. Trimming removed 2 bases from V and 10 bases from J, with 20 bases in between. CDR3 nucleotides: TGTGCCAGCAGCTTATACGGAGGGGATGGTTTGGGAAAACTGTTTTTT. Its translation: CASSLYGGDGLGKLFF.

J is TRBJ2-5 and V is TRBV24-1; 9 nucleotides agree with TRBD1. This CDR3 has 15 residues. Germline trimming cut 4 bases from V and 3 bases from J; bases unmatched to any gene: 5. Looked up from germline, CDR1 is KGHDR and CDR2 is SFDVKD. CDR3 sequence (DNA): TGTGCCACCAGTGAATCAGGGACAGGGAAAGAGACCCAGTACTTC. This translates into CATSESGTGKETQYF.

This clonotype was counted only a few times. The V and J genes are TRBV5-1 and TRBJ2-1; D remains unclear. Trimming shortened V by 4 bases and J by 5 bases, and 16 bases separated the two germline ends. This CDR3 contains 15 residues. Germline CDR1 is SGHRS and CDR2 is YFSETQ. CDR3 sequence: CASSADPTTDNEQFF. As DNA, the CDR3 is TGCGCCAGCAGCGCTGACCCAACGACGGACAATGAGCAGTTCTTC.

J is TRBJ2-7 and V is TRBV28; tentative D call: TRBD1 (6 bases). The CDR3 is 13 residues long. Trimming took 3 bases from V and 3 from J, leaving 9 bases between them. Germline V lookup: CDR1 MDHEN, CDR2 SYDVKM. This CDR3 reads CASSFGTLYEQYF. CDR3 DNA: TGTGCCAGCAGTTTTGGGACACTCTACGAGCAGTACTTC.

This clonotype was counted only a few times. V usage is TRBV5-5 and J usage is TRBJ1-4; possible D gene TRBD1, 5 bases. This CDR3 comprises 15 residues. The V end lost 6 bases, the J end lost 4 bases, and 16 bases lay between the germline ends. Germline values: CDR1 SGHKS, CDR2 YYEKEE (reference sequence). CDR3 sequence (DNA): TGTGCCAGCACCCCTCACCCCCAGGGTAATGAAAAACTGTTTTTT. Protein sequence: CASTPHPQGNEKLFF. The full variable domain, rest sourced from reference TRBV5-5 and TRBJ1-4, is DAGVTQSPTHLIKTRGQQVTLRCSPISGHKSVSWYQQVLGQGPQFIFQYYEKEERGRGNFPDRFSARQFPNYSSELNVNALLLGDSALYLCASTPHPQGNEKLFFGSGTQLSVL.

Comments on this clonotype: Being one base from a much bigger clone, this may be a read error. This chain joins TRBV5-1 and TRBJ2-7; 9 nucleotides align to TRBD1. The V segment lost 3 bases and the J segment 4 bases; nucleotides outside the gene matches: 5. The CDR3 spans 14 residues. The germline V gene has CDR1 SGHRS and CDR2 YFSETQ. The CDR3 bases are TGCGCCAGCAGCTCCGGGACAGGGTGGTACGAGCAGTACTTC. It encodes CASSSGTGWYEQYF.

The rearrangement joins TRBV7-9 to TRBJ1-1; D might be TRBD1 (6 bases). This CDR3 spans 16 amino acids. The germline CDR1 and CDR2 sequences are SEHNR and FQNEAQ (reference sequence). V lost 1 base and J 7 bases, leaving 19 bases between the germline ends. The CDR3 sequence: CASSLGSGQGLNEAFF. CDR3 nucleotides: TGTGCCAGCAGCTTAGGTTCTGGGCAGGGGCTCAATGAAGCTTTCTTT.

The table lists this clonotype with many counts. J is TRBJ2-1 and V is TRBV29-1, with D unclear. V dropped 7 bases and J dropped 9 bases, with 10 bases sitting between them. Germline V gene data show CDR1 as SQVTM and CDR2 as ANQGSEA. This CDR3 has 10 residues. This CDR3 is CSERHVEQFF. CDR3 DNA: TGCAGCGAAAGACATGTTGAGCAGTTCTTC.

This clonotype was seen at least ten times. The CDR3 region is CASSLRGGYTGELFF. The CDR3 bases are TGTGCCAGCAGCTTAAGGGGGGGCTACACCGGGGAGCTGTTTTTT. This chain connects TRBV7-6 to TRBJ2-2; TRBD2 might be the D (7 bases). V was pared by 2 bases and J by 3 bases, with 10 bases between. Germline V CDR1 and CDR2: SGHVS, FNYEAQ. The CDR3 loop spans 15 amino acids.

In this sample, this clonotype turned up a few times. The chain is built from TRBV10-3 and TRBJ2-7; D gene uncertain. This CDR3 contains 14 residues. Germline lookup yields CDR1 ENHRY and CDR2 SYGVKD. The germline V and J ends were trimmed by 3 bases and 1 base, with 10 bases remaining between them. The CDR3 DNA follows: TGTGCCATCAGTGATAGGGCACGGTCCTACGAGCAGTACTTC. This translates into CAISDRARSYEQYF.

This chain connects TRBV18 to TRBJ2-3, with 13 bases fitting TRBD2. Per germline, CDR1 KGHSH and CDR2 LQKENI. V dropped 4 bases and J dropped 0; count of bases not matched to a gene: 1. This CDR3 has 16 amino acids. CDR3 DNA: TGTGCCAGCTCACAGACTAGCGGGAGGAGCACAGATACGCAGTATTTT. Residues: CASSQTSGRSTDTQYF.

In this sample, this clonotype turned up a few times. The chain joins TRBV20-1 to TRBJ2-7; 9 bases fit TRBD2. There are 15 residues in the CDR3. V lost 5 bases to trimming and J lost 2 bases; unmatched junction nucleotides: 10. Germline CDR1 reads DFQATT; CDR2 reads SNEGSKA (reference sequence). As DNA, the CDR3 is TGCAGTGCTCCCCTTATAGCGGGAGAAGCCTACGAGCAGTACTTC. This sequence encodes CSAPLIAGEAYEQYF.

This sequence joins TRBV10-3 and TRBJ2-1; D perhaps matches TRBD1 (5 bases). Trimming took 6 bases from V and 9 from J, leaving 12 bases between them. The CDR3 covers 12 residues. Germline CDR1 reads ENHRY; CDR2 reads SYGVKD. The CDR3, as DNA: TGTGCCATCAGGACAGAGGCCAGTGAGCAGTTCTTC. Residues: CAIRTEASEQFF.

This chain connects TRBV7-2 to TRBJ2-1, with D uncertain. The V end lost 2 bases, the J end lost 5 bases, and 16 bases lay between the germline ends. This CDR3 is built from 16 residues. Germline V gene lookup returns CDR1 SGHTA and CDR2 FQGNSA. In nucleotides, the CDR3 is TGTGCCAGCAGCTTAAGTAGGAATAGTGGTAACAATGAGCAGTTCTTC. Translating gives CASSLSRNSGNNEQFF.

This clonotype was detected only a few times. This chain joins TRBV12-3 or TRBV12-4 and TRBJ2-5; no definite D call. V shed 3 bases and J shed 3 bases, with 5 bases lying between them. The CDR3 sequence is 12 residues long. The DNA of the CDR3 is TGTGCCAGCAGTTTGCCTAAAGAGACCCAGTACTTC. Protein: CASSLPKETQYF.

The chain uses TRBV5-1 and TRBJ2-1, with D possibly TRBD2 on 6 matching bases. Per germline, CDR1 SGHRS and CDR2 YFSETQ. The CDR3 has 13 residues. Trimming removed 4 bases at V and 7 bases at J, with 12 bases between. CDR3: CASSLNLANEQFF. The CDR3 bases are TGCGCCAGCAGCCTTAATCTAGCGAATGAGCAGTTCTTC.

This clonotype was recorded a few times. The chain couples TRBV29-1 to TRBJ2-6; 7 bases are a match to TRBD1. The V gene end was trimmed by 4 bases and the J gene end by 0 bases; junction bases not matched to a gene: 9. Germline CDR1 and CDR2: SQVTM and ANQGSEA. The CDR3 is 17 amino acids. The CDR3, as DNA: TGCAGCGTTGCCGGGACAGAAGATCGCTCTGGGGCCAACGTCCTGACTTTC. Amino acids: CSVAGTEDRSGANVLTF.

For the CDR3, the DNA is TGTGCCAGCAGCTCGGGACGCGGGAGACCCACTGAAGCTTTCTTT. It specifies CASSSGRGRPTEAFF. The chain uses TRBV13 and TRBJ1-1, with D possibly TRBD1 on 5 matching bases. Germline V gives CDR1 PRHDT, CDR2 FYEKMQ (reference sequence). The CDR3 spans 15 residues. With 4 bases removed from V and 4 bases from J, the gap between germline ends came to 16 bases.

The chain recombines TRBV6-5 with TRBJ2-1; D gene unclear. Germline CDR1 and CDR2: MNHEY and SVGAGI. The CDR3 is 13 residues long. Trimming removed 6 bases from V and 2 bases from J, with 8 bases in between. The CDR3 DNA follows: TGTGCCAGCAGCCCGTGGGCCTACAATGAGCAGTTCTTC. Protein: CASSPWAYNEQFF.

A few counts support this clonotype. The gene calls are TRBV29-1 and TRBJ1-5, with TRBD1 identical over 8 bases. In germline, CDR1 is SQVTM, CDR2 ANQGSEA. The CDR3 runs 13 residues. V lost 6 bases and J lost 0; bases outside the gene matches: 1. The chain's CDR3 is CSVQGDSNQPQHF. The CDR3, as DNA: TGCAGCGTACAGGGGGATAGCAATCAGCCCCAGCATTTT.

The chain combines TRBV12-3 or TRBV12-4 with TRBJ2-3; no firm D call. V was cut by 2 bases and J by 3 bases, with 12 bases left in between. This CDR3 is 15 amino acids long. CDR3 nucleotides: TGTGCCAGCAGTTTATGGCGAACGGAAACAGATACGCAGTATTTT. Its translation is CASSLWRTETDTQYF.

This rearrangement joins TRBV29-1 to TRBJ2-3; D not resolved. Germline values: CDR1 SQVTM, CDR2 ANQGSEA. This CDR3 is built from 11 residues. For the CDR3, the DNA is TGCATCGTCGTCGACCCAGATACGCAGTATTTT. It is translated as CIVVDPDTQYF.

In its sample, this clonotype was seen a few times. V is TRBV6-2 or TRBV6-3 and J is TRBJ2-4; no definite D call. V was cut by 0 bases and J by 0 bases, with 9 bases left in between. CDR1 MNHEY and CDR2 SVGEGT come from the germline V gene. This CDR3 comprises 16 residues. CDR3 bases: TGTGCCAGCAGTTACTCAGTGCTCCTAGCCAAAAACATTCAGTACTTC. It translates to CASSYSVLLAKNIQYF.

V gene TRBV2 combines with J gene TRBJ2-1; 10 bases line up with TRBD1. V gave up 6 bases and J gave up 12 bases; unmatched junction bases: 11. From germline, CDR1 is SNHLY and CDR2 FYNNEI. The CDR3 spans 14 residues. The DNA of the CDR3 is TGTGCCAGCAGGCCCGGGACAGGGGAAGGCAGGCAGTTCTTC. This gives the protein CASRPGTGEGRQFF.

Only a few counts were recorded for this clonotype. The J gene is TRBJ2-4, the V gene TRBV20-1; a possible D gene is TRBD1 (5 bases). CDR3 length: 16 residues. The germline V gene encodes CDR1 DFQATT and CDR2 SNEGSKA (reference sequence). Between the trimmed V and J ends, which lost 1 base and 0 bases, there was a span of 13 bases. The CDR3 coding sequence is TGCAGTGCTAGAGGAGCAGGGCCACTAGCCAAAAACATTCAGTACTTC. Residues: CSARGAGPLAKNIQYF.

In this sample, this clonotype turned up a few times. A clone one base away is much larger, so this may be a read error. CDR3 coding DNA: TGCGCCAGCGGCCTCACTCCCCAGCGGGACATACTCTACGAGCAGTACTTC. This encodes CASGLTPQRDILYEQYF. V and J are TRBV4-1 and TRBJ2-5, with D perhaps TRBD2 (7 bases). The last part of the DNA fits TRBJ2-7 better; the J call may be wrong. The CDR3 has 17 amino acids. CDR1 and CDR2 (germline): MGHRA, YSYEKL.

The chain carries TRBV9 and TRBJ1-2, with D unresolved. This CDR3 region has 16 residues. CDR1 and CDR2 from the germline V gene are SGDLS and YYNGEE. V was trimmed by 8 bases and J by 4 bases, leaving 24 bases between them. The CDR3 region is CARTRMGRPAIYGYTF. CDR3 bases: TGTGCCAGAACTAGGATGGGGAGGCCGGCGATCTATGGCTACACCTTC.

Remarks on this clonotype: A junction boundary mismatches the germline segment, possibly from a read error. J is TRBJ1-1 and V is TRBV5-5, with D perhaps matching TRBD1 (5 bases). The CDR3 is made up of 14 amino acids. Germline V gene lookup returns CDR1 SGHKS and CDR2 YYEKEE (reference sequence). The CDR3 reads CASSWGRQNTETFF. In DNA form, the CDR3 reads TGTGCCAGCAGCTGGGGACGGCAGAACACTGAAACTTTCTTT.

The chain couples TRBV20-1 to TRBJ2-7; D is possibly TRBD1 (5 bases). Germline V gene sequence: CDR1 DFQATT, CDR2 SNEGSKA (reference sequence). Trimming cost V 3 bases and J 6 bases, with 12 bases left between them. This CDR3 comprises 12 residues. This CDR3 is CSASWQGGEQYF. The CDR3 DNA is TGCAGTGCTAGTTGGCAGGGCGGCGAGCAGTACTTC.

This clonotype has only a few counts. CDR3 amino acids: CSDDGADGYTF. The CDR3 nucleotides are TGCAGCGACGATGGGGCGGATGGCTACACCTTC. V usage is TRBV29-1 and J usage is TRBJ1-2; maybe TRBD1 (5 bases). The CDR3 has 11 amino acids. Germline V gives CDR1 SQVTM, CDR2 ANQGSEA. The V and J ends lost 7 bases and 6 bases respectively, with 12 bases between them.